Described below is a single T cell receptor (beta chain) sequence and its context. Its antigen is currently unknown. The investigators reverse transcribed all of the isolated RNA, so they sequenced expressed TCRB transcripts. The repertoire was sequenced with immunoSEQ multiplex PCR; TCRdb's copy has only in-frame clones and lacks some. The sample yields 500,000 to 850,000 clones, around an eighth seen once. This sample is part of a study of beta chain features in type 1 diabetes. The overall study: The study examined around 100 million sorted cells across all samples. General study points: Moderate but significant shortening of TCRB CDR3s was recorded in all four CD4+ subsets from Type 1 diabetes patients. No resolution was reached here on whether HLA type influences TCRB rearrangement. Researchers cautioned that cDNA sequencing could over-represent cells with high TCR expression. In type 1 diabetes patients, VDJ junctions had fewer insertions; deletions at these junctions were more frequent.

CDR3 size: 13 residues. CDR1 is GTSNPN, CDR2 SVGIG, per germline (reference sequence). V lost 8 bases, J lost 8 bases, and 16 bases lay in between. This receptor was identified in a man aged 18 to 30 with type 1 diabetes. The rearrangement joins TRBV30 to TRBJ1-6; weak D call: TRBD1 (6 bases). Sequences were obtained from naive CD4+ T cells from blood. The CDR3 DNA sequence: TGTGCCCTGAACCTTAACAGGGATTCACCCCTCCACTTT. As protein: CALNLNRDSPLHF. The complete variable domain, with remaining parts taken from reference TRBV30 and TRBJ1-6, reads SQTIHQWPATLVQPVGSPLSLECTVEGTSNPNLYWYRQAAGRGLQLLFYSVGIGQISSEVPQNLSASRPQDRQFILSSKKLLLSDSGFYLCALNLNRDSPLHFGNGTRLTVT.